Each of the 3 T cell receptor beta chains below was sequenced from the same sample in a study of OX40 agonist ivuxolimab in advanced cancers. The repertoire was sequenced with immunoSEQ multiplex PCR; TCRdb's copy has only in-frame clones and lacks some. The sample yields approximately 61,000 clones, roughly 80% seen once. The starting material was CD4+ or CD8+ T cells sorted from blood, obtained in a trial of the OX40 agonist ivuxolimab. The receptors shown here come from an adult with an advanced solid tumor such as melanoma, head and neck, liver or kidney cancer.

This chain joins TRBV5-1 and TRBJ1-5; 8 bases are shared with TRBD1. This CDR3 has 13 amino acids. CDR1 is SGHRS, CDR2 YFSETQ, per germline. V dropped 4 bases and J dropped 5; count of bases not matched to a gene: 2. The CDR3 bases are TGCGCCAGCAGCCCGGACAGGGATCAGCCCCAGCATTTT. This sequence encodes CASSPDRDQPQHF.

This clone has only one observation. The chain links TRBV5-1 to TRBJ1-2, with 12 bases lining up with TRBD1. Losses at the gene ends were 0 bases for V and 6 bases for J; bases not matched to a gene: 6. CDR1 and CDR2 (germline): SGHRS, YFSETQ. CDR3 size: 16 residues. CDR3 protein: CASSLVPGTGGDGYTF. DNA of the CDR3: TGCGCCAGCAGCTTGGTACCCGGGACAGGGGGCGATGGCTACACCTTC. Supplemented by reference TRBV5-1 and TRBJ1-2, the full variable domain reads KAGVTQTPRYLIKTRGQQVTLSCSPISGHRSVSWYQQTPGQGLQFLFEYFSETQRNKGNFPGRFSGRQFSNSRSEMNVSTLELGDSALYLCASSLVPGTGGDGYTFGSGTRLTVV.

The chain recombines TRBV29-1 with TRBJ2-5; 8 bases match TRBD1. Germline V gene data show CDR1 as SQVTM and CDR2 as ANQGSEA. This CDR3 has 13 residues. With V trimmed by 3 bases and J by 5 bases, 5 bases remained unmatched. CDR3 amino acids: CSVDPGGGETQYF. CDR3 DNA sequence: TGCAGCGTTGACCCAGGGGGCGGTGAGACCCAGTACTTC.